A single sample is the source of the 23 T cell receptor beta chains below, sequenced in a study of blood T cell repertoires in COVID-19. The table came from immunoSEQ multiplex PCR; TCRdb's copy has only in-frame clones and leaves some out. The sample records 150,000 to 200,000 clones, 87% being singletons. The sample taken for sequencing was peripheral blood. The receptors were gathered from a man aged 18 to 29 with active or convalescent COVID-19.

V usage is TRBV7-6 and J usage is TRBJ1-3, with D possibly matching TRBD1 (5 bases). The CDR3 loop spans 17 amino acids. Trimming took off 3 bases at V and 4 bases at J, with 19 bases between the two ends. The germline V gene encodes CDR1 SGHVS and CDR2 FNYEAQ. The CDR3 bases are TGTGCCAGCAGCTTTGGAAGGTTCCCGACAGAGGGAAACACCATATATTTT. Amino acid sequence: CASSFGRFPTEGNTIYF.

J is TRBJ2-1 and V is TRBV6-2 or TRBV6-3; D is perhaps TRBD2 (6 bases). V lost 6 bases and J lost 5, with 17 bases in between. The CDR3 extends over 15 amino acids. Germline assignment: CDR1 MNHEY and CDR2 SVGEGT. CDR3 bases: TGTGCCAGCAGCTTCATCGGACTAACCAACAATGAGCAGTTCTTC. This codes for CASSFIGLTNNEQFF.

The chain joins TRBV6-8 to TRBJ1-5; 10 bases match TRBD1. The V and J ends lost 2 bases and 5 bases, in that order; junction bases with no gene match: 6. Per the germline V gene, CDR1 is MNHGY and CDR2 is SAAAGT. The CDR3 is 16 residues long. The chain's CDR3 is CASSYGTGVGYQPQHF. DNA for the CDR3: TGTGCCAGCAGTTACGGGACAGGGGTTGGGTATCAGCCCCAGCATTTT.

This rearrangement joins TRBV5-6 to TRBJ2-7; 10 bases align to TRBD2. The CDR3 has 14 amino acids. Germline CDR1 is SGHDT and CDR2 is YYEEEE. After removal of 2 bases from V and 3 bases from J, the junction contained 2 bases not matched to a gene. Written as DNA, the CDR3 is TGTGCCAGCAGCTTCAGCGGGGGGGTCTACGAGCAGTACGTC. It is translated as CASSFSGGVYEQYV.

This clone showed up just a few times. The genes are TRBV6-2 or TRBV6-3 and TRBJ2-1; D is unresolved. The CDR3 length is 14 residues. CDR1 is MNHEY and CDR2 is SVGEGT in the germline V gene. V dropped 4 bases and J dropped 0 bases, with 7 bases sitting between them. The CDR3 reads CASSSPSSYNEQFF. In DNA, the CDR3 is TGTGCCAGCAGTTCGCCTAGCTCCTACAATGAGCAGTTCTTC.

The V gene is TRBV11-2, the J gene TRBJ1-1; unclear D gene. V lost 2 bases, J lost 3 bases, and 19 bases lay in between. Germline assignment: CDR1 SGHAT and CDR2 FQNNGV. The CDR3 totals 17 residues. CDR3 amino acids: CASSLLPGESRDTEAFF. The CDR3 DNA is TGTGCCAGCAGCTTATTGCCCGGGGAGTCTAGGGACACTGAAGCTTTCTTT.

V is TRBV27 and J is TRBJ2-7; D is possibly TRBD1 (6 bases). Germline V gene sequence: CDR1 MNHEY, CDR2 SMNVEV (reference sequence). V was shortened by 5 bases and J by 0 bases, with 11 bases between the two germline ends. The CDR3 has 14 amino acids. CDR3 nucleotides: TGTGCCAGCAGTCCACACAGGGTCTCCTACGAGCAGTACTTC. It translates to CASSPHRVSYEQYF.

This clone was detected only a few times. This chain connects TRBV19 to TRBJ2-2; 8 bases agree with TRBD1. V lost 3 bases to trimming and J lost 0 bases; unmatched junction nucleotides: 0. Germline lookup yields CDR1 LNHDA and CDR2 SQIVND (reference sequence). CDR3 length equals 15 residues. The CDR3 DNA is TGTGCCAGTAGTATGGGACAGGCGAACACCGGGGAGCTGTTTTTT. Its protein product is CASSMGQANTGELFF.

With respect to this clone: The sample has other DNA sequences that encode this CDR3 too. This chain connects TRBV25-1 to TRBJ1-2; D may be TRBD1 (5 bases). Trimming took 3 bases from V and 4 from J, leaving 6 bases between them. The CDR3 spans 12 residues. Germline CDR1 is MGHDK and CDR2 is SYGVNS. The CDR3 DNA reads TGTGCCAGCAGTGACGGGGGCTATGGCTACACCTTC. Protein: CASSDGGYGYTF.

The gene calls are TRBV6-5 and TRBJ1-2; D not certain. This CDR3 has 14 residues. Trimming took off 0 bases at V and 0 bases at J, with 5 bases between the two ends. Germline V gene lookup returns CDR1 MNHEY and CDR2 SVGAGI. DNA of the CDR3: TGTGCCAGCAGTTACTCGGCCACTAACTATGGCTACACCTTC. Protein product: CASSYSATNYGYTF.

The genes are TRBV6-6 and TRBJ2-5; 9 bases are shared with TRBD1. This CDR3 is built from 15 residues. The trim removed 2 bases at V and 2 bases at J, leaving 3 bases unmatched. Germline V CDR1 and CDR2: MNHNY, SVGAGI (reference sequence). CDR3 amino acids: CASSYPGTGQETQYF. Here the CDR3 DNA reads TGTGCCAGCAGTTACCCAGGGACAGGGCAAGAGACCCAGTACTTC.

The CDR3 sequence is CASSRPTSGGYTDTQYF. In DNA, the CDR3 is TGTGCCAGCAGTCGCCCAACTAGCGGGGGGTACACAGATACGCAGTATTTT. This rearrangement joins TRBV6-6 to TRBJ2-3; 12 bases are a match to TRBD2. Germline assignment: CDR1 MNHNY and CDR2 SVGAGI (reference sequence). V lost 5 bases, J lost 2 bases, and 8 bases stayed unmatched. This CDR3 has 17 residues.

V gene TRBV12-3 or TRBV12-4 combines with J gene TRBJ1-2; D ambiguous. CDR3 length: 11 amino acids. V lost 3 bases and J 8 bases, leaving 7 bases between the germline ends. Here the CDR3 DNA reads TGTGCCAGCAGTTTCTGGGAGGGCTACACCTTC. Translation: CASSFWEGYTF.

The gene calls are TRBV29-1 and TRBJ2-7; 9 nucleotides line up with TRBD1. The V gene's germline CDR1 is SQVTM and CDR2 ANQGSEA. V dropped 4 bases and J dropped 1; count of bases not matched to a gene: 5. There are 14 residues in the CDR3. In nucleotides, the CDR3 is TGCAGCGTTGTGCACGGGACAGGGTCCTACGAGCAGTACTTC. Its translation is CSVVHGTGSYEQYF.

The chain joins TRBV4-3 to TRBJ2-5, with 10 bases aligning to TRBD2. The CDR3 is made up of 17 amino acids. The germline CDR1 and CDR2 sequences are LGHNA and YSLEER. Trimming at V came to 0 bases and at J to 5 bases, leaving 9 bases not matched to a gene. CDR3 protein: CASSQEPSGSGRETQYF. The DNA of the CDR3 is TGCGCCAGCAGCCAAGAACCTAGCGGGAGTGGGCGGGAGACCCAGTACTTC.

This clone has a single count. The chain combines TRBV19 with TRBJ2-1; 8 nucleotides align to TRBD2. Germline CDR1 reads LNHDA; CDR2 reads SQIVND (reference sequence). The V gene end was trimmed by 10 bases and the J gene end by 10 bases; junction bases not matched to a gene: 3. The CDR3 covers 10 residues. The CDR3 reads CATGGGEQFF. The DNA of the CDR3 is TGTGCCACGGGAGGGGGGGAGCAGTTCTTC.

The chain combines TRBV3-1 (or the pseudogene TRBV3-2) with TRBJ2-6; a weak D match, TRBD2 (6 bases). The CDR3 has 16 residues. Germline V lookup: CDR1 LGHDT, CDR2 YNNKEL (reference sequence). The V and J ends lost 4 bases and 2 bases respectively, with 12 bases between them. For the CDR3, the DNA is TGTGCCAGCAGCCCGAGTGGGGGGACTGGGGCCAACGTCCTGACTTTC. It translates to CASSPSGGTGANVLTF.

The CDR3 DNA reads TGTGCCACCCTAAACGGGGGGTCAGGAGATACGCAGTATTTT. Its translation: CATLNGGSGDTQYF. The chain has TRBV28 and TRBJ2-3; 7 nucleotides line up with TRBD2. Trimming removed 10 bases from V and 5 bases from J; junction bases left unmatched: 12. Germline assignment: CDR1 MDHEN and CDR2 SYDVKM. The CDR3 consists of 14 residues.

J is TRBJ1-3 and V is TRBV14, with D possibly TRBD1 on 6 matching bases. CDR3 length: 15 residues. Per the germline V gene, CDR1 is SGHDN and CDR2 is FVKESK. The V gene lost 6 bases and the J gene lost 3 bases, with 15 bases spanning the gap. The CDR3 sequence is CASRTTGSFGNTIYF. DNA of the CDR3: TGTGCCAGCAGAACTACAGGGTCCTTTGGAAACACCATATATTTT.

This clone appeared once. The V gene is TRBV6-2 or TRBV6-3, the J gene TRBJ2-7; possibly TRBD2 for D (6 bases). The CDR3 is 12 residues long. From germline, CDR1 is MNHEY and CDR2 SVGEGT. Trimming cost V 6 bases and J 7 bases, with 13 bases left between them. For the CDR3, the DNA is TGTGCCAGCAGCTGGGAGGTAGGGGAGCAGTACGTC. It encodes CASSWEVGEQYV.

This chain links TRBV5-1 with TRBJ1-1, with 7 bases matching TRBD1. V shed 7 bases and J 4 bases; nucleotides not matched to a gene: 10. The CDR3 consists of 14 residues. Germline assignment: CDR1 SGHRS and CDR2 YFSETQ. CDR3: CASLPGQGGTEAFF. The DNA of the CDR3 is TGCGCCAGCCTTCCGGGGCAGGGGGGCACTGAAGCTTTCTTT. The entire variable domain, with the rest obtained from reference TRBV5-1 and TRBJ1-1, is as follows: KAGVTQTPRYLIKTRGQQVTLSCSPISGHRSVSWYQQTPGQGLQFLFEYFSETQRNKGNFPGRFSGRQFSNSRSEMNVSTLELGDSALYLCASLPGQGGTEAFFGQGTRLTVV.

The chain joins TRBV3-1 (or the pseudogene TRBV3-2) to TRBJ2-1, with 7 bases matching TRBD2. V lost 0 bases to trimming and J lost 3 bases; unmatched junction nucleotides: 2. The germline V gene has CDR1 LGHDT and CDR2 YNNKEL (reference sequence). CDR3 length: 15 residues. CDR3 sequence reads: CASSQDPGGYNEQFF. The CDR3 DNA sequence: TGTGCCAGCAGCCAAGACCCGGGAGGCTACAATGAGCAGTTCTTC.

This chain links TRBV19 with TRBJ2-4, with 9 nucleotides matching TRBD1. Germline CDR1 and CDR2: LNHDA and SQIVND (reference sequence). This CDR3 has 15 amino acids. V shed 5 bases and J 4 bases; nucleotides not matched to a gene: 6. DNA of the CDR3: TGTGCCAGTAGTTCGTCGGACAGGGGAAAAAACATTCAGTACTTC. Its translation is CASSSSDRGKNIQYF.